These 10 T cell receptor beta chains were sequenced from one sample in a study of identifying expanded T cells in peripheral blood. Measured with immunoSEQ multiplex PCR; TCRdb has only the in-frame clones, and not every one. The data show about 130,000 clones, 65% to 90% seen once. The specimen was blood. These receptors were taken from a person aged 18 to 70 in good health.

The CDR3 sequence: CASSPGGQAQGSSTF. The CDR3 DNA sequence: TGTGCCAGCTCACCCGGCGGACAGGCCCAGGGATCCAGCACCTTC. The chain is built from TRBV18 and TRBJ1-2; 7 nucleotides line up with TRBD1. The J segment lost 13 bases and the V segment lost 3 bases, leaving 17 bases of the junction unmatched. CDR1 and CDR2 (germline): KGHSH, LQKENI. The CDR3 is 15 amino acids.

J is TRBJ1-4 and V is TRBV14; D not certain. Germline V gene lookup returns CDR1 SGHDN and CDR2 FVKESK. The length of the CDR3 is 13 residues. Trimming left V 1 base short and J 5 bases short, with 5 bases between. This chain's CDR3 is CASSQVPNEKLFF. CDR3 sequence (DNA): TGTGCCAGCAGCCAAGTCCCCAATGAAAAACTGTTTTTT.

The chain couples TRBV28 to TRBJ2-1, with D hard to call. V lost 10 bases and J 2 bases, leaving 12 bases between the germline ends. This CDR3 contains 13 residues. CDR1 is MDHEN and CDR2 is SYDVKM in the germline V gene. CDR3 coding DNA: TGTGCCACCGTCGTCGAAACCTACAATGAGCAGTTCTTC. Residues: CATVVETYNEQFF.

This chain links TRBV27 with TRBJ2-3; 10 bases agree with TRBD2. CDR1 and CDR2 (germline): MNHEY, SMNVEV (reference sequence). CDR3 size: 16 residues. J gave up 0 bases and V 6 bases, and 6 bases lay outside the gene matches. Here the CDR3 reads CASSPLAGASTDTQYF. In DNA, the CDR3 is TGTGCCAGCAGCCCGCTAGCGGGGGCAAGCACAGATACGCAGTATTTT.

The rearrangement links TRBV7-3 to TRBJ1-5; D perhaps matches TRBD1 (5 bases). The germline gives CDR1 SGHTA, CDR2 FQGTGA. This CDR3 region has 13 residues. V was pared by 4 bases and J by 7 bases, with 11 bases between. The CDR3 region has the DNA TGTGCCAGCAGCTGGGACCTTAGGCAGCCCCAGCATTTT. Translation gives CASSWDLRQPQHF.

The chain combines TRBV6-5 with TRBJ2-1; 15 bases line up with TRBD2. The CDR3 spans 15 residues. Trimming took 6 bases from V and 12 from J; bases not matched to a gene: 9. Germline V gene sequence: CDR1 MNHEY, CDR2 SVGAGI. The CDR3: CASSSGLAGGRGQFF. CDR3 bases: TGTGCCAGCAGCTCGGGACTAGCGGGAGGCCGGGGGCAGTTCTTC.

This clone showed up just once. The chain carries TRBV5-1 and TRBJ2-7; 11 bases fit TRBD2. This CDR3 contains 13 residues. Germline trimming cut 5 bases from V and 7 bases from J; bases unmatched to any gene: 5. Germline lookup yields CDR1 SGHRS and CDR2 YFSETQ. The CDR3 here is CASSSGRAMEQYF. CDR3 DNA sequence: TGCGCCAGCAGTAGCGGGAGGGCCATGGAGCAGTACTTC.

This sequence joins TRBV5-1 and TRBJ1-1; the D is unclear. Per germline, CDR1 SGHRS and CDR2 YFSETQ. This CDR3 contains 15 residues. V lost 0 bases, J lost 4 bases, and 13 bases lay in between. The CDR3 region has the DNA TGCGCCAGCAGCTTGGTCGCGGACGGTGTCACTGAAGCTTTCTTT. Translation gives CASSLVADGVTEAFF.

The rearrangement links TRBV19 to TRBJ1-1; no firm D call. From germline, CDR1 is LNHDA and CDR2 SQIVND (reference sequence). V was shortened by 6 bases and J by 2 bases, with 13 bases between the two germline ends. The CDR3 is 14 amino acids. The DNA of the CDR3 is TGTGCCAGTAGAGATGACGGGCTAAACACTGAAGCTTTCTTT. The encoded protein is CASRDDGLNTEAFF. The variable domain in full, completed from reference TRBV19 and TRBJ1-1, reads DGGITQSPKYLFRKEGQNVTLSCEQNLNHDAMYWYRQDPGQGLRLIYYSQIVNDFQKGDIAEGYSVSREKKESFPLTVTSAQKNPTAFYLCASRDDGLNTEAFFGQGTRLTVV.

Details on this clone: The identical CDR3 is also encoded by other nucleotide sequences in the sample. This chain joins TRBV9 and TRBJ2-3; no firm D call. Trimming took off 0 bases at V and 3 bases at J, with 2 bases between the two ends. The CDR3 spans 12 residues. Germline V gene lookup returns CDR1 SGDLS and CDR2 YYNGEE. The CDR3 sequence: CASSVGTDTQYF. CDR3 bases: TGTGCCAGCAGCGTAGGAACAGATACGCAGTATTTT.